This TCR beta chain was retrieved from a study of T cell changes during pregnancy in multiple sclerosis. The protocol was immunoSEQ multiplex PCR, while the TCRdb copy is restricted to in-frame clones and leaves out a portion. The profile shows around 40,000 clones, 92% of them singletons. CDR3 size: 15 residues. Germline CDR1 MNHEY, CDR2 SVGAGI. Trimming stripped 0 bases from V and 5 bases from J, with 13 bases between. Sequenced here: CD4+ T cells from peripheral blood mononuclear cells, sampled in the third trimester of pregnancy. This chain uses TRBV6-5 with TRBJ1-1; D might be TRBD1 (5 bases). This TCR was recovered from a female donor with multiple sclerosis, enrolled in a pregnancy study. In nucleotides, the CDR3 is TGTGCCAGCAGTTACTCGACGCAGGGCGAGACTGAAGCTTTCTTT. Translating gives CASSYSTQGETEAFF.